This T cell receptor (beta chain) was identified in a study of blood T cells in healthy people across ages. The V and J ends lost 4 bases and 0 bases respectively, with 10 bases between them. CDR3 length: 16 amino acids. Germline V CDR1 and CDR2: MNHEY, SMNVEV (reference sequence). Primed by a sample-barcoded 5' primer and a J-beta primer mix, a second PCR proceeded for 7 to 11 cycles. TCRdb re-called the 5' RACE reads through MiXCR, storing one row per CDR3 protein. The table records around 1.5 million distinct CDR3 sequences, around two fifths of them present only once. This chain links TRBV27 with TRBJ2-6, with D possibly called TRBD1 or TRBD2 (5 bases each). Sequenced sample: blood. The TCR sequence derives from a woman aged 18-35 years in good health. CDR3 amino acids: CASSSAGTSGANVLTF. In nucleotides, the CDR3 is TGTGCCAGCAGTTCCGCCGGGACCTCTGGGGCCAACGTCCTGACTTTC.